This T cell receptor beta chain originates from a study of blood T cells in healthy people across ages. Study results and caveats: While age rose, TCR beta diversity per million T cells dropped in a roughly linear way.

A sample-barcoded 5' primer and a J-beta primer mix were used in a second PCR of roughly 7 to 11 cycles. Each cDNA molecule was tagged by a template-switch adaptor that had 12 random nucleotides. MiXCR was run by TCRdb on the 5' RACE reads, yielding one entry per CDR3 protein. The sample has 1.2 million to 1.5 million distinct CDR3 sequences; approximately 40% are singletons. The CDR3 runs to 16 residues. Germline CDR1 reads MGHRA; CDR2 reads YSYEKL. The J segment lost 4 bases and the V segment lost 0 bases, leaving 5 bases of the junction unmatched. Donors were healthy Caucasian individuals from Russia aged about 6 to 95. At least 6 million PBMCs were isolated per sample. On this clonotype: Its antigen is currently unknown.

Sequences were obtained from blood. The genes are TRBV4-1 and TRBJ2-7; TRBD2 aligns across 11 bases. The receptor was derived from a woman aged 18-30 years in good health. CDR3 sequence reads: CASSQDPASGGYEQYF. In DNA form, the CDR3 reads TGCGCCAGCAGCCAAGATCCGGCTAGCGGGGGGTACGAGCAGTACTTC.